The clone carrying this T cell receptor (beta chain) showed up just a few times. The antigen remains unidentified. This sample was included in a study of T cell repertoires in cytomegalovirus infection. Study context: The study used recently identified HLA-C-restricted and well-studied HLA-B-restricted CMV epitopes. Study-wide points: Dominant in the ex vivo response were TCR beta clonotypes restricted by HLA-C and specific for CMV.

Via MiXCR, TCRdb re-called the reads, giving one row per CDR3 protein. The sample consists of approximately 110,000 distinct CDR3 sequences, about 31% of them appearing once. V lost 5 bases to trimming and J lost 4 bases, with 12 bases between them. Germline V gene data show CDR1 as MNHEY and CDR2 as SVGAGI. This CDR3 region has 14 residues. The input for sequencing was CD8+ T cells from cultured PBMCs, taken from culture after CMV antigen stimulation. The rearrangement links TRBV6-5 to TRBJ1-5; D unclear. The clonotype originates from a human donor in good health (CMV status not recorded). Some clones in this sample may be carry-over from other donors' samples. The CDR3, as DNA: TGTGCCAGCAGTCAATCGGCCGGTAATCAGCCCCAGCATTTT. It yields the protein CASSQSAGNQPQHF.